This T cell receptor beta chain was identified during a study of T cell responses to AZD1222 COVID-19 vaccine. The method was immunoSEQ multiplex PCR; TCRdb's version includes in-frame clones alone and lacks a portion of them. This sample yields tens of thousands of clones, of which 88% are seen a single time; 10% belongs to the top ten. On this clone itself: Its antigen is not known.

Study findings and constraints: Breadth and depth of Spike-specific TCRs rose after two AZD1222 doses. Reports say nearly half of spike-specific TCRs go after unmutated variant regions. Among the donors, most were white British and more were female, and clonal diversity was possibly underestimated. Researchers report vaccine-associated CD4 TCRs spanning spike, with dominance at 160-218 and 743-854.

The sequencing used peripheral blood, collected on day 0 of MenACWY control vaccination. This clonotype originated in an adult in good health.

CDR3 loop: CASSLSGGQDGQPQHF. Written as DNA, the CDR3 is TGCGCCAGCAGCTTGTCCGGGGGGCAGGACGGTCAGCCCCAGCATTTT. The rearrangement links TRBV5-1 to TRBJ1-5, with a weak D call TRBD1 (6 bases). In germline, CDR1 is SGHRS, CDR2 YFSETQ. The CDR3 extends over 16 amino acids. Trimming removed 1 base from V and 6 bases from J, with 17 bases in between.